The text below deals with one T cell receptor (beta chain). The data are from a study of T-cell reconstitution after alpha-beta-depleted transplantation in children. CDR3 length: 14 residues. Germline V CDR1 and CDR2: SGHTA, FQGNSA. V lost 1 base and J 4 bases, leaving 9 bases between the germline ends. During its preparation, the TCRbeta library received unique molecular identifiers. MiXCR, run by TCRdb on the PCR reads, gives a single entry per CDR3 protein. The table records 450,000 to 700,000 distinct CDR3 sequences, 25% to 30% of them present only once. This TCR came from a boy in the first two years of life with Wiskott-Aldrich syndrome, due to receive a stem cell transplant. The chain has TRBV7-2 and TRBJ2-3; D may be TRBD2 (6 bases). The input for sequencing was PBMCs, taken before TCRalphabeta/CD19-depleted stem cell transplant. CDR3 loop: CASSLVTSSDTQYF. The CDR3 nucleotides are TGTGCCAGCAGCTTAGTTACTAGCTCAGATACGCAGTATTTT.